This TCR beta chain emerged from a study of regulatory dendritic cells for organ transplantation. General study results and limits: The authors noted considerable between-person heterogeneity in alloreactive memory CD8+ cells. Naive CD4+ and CD8+ repertoires were highly diverse; memory CD8+ was most oligoclonal. Of resting T cell subsets, memory CD8+ had the most alloreactive clonotypes.

Memory T cells were CD45RO+, naive were CD45RA+, sorted by FACS. The CDR3 has 14 amino acids. Germline V CDR1 and CDR2: SGHTA, FQGNSA. Deletions cut 3 bases from V and 3 bases from J, with 12 bases between. In regard to this clone: Its antigen remains unidentified.

Repertoires were generated with immunoSEQ multiplex PCR, while TCRdb's copy carries only in-frame clones and drops some. In the table there are some 40,000 clones, 90% to 95% of which are singletons. The chain combines TRBV7-2 with TRBJ2-7; D possibly matches TRBD1 or TRBD2 (5 bases each). This receptor was taken from a human donor in good health. Sequencing input: naive CD8+ T cells from blood. The sample's subset: CD45RA+ naive T cells. The CDR3 region has the DNA TGTGCCAGCAGCTTTATCGGGGCTTTCTACGAGCAGTACTTC. Amino acids: CASSFIGAFYEQYF.